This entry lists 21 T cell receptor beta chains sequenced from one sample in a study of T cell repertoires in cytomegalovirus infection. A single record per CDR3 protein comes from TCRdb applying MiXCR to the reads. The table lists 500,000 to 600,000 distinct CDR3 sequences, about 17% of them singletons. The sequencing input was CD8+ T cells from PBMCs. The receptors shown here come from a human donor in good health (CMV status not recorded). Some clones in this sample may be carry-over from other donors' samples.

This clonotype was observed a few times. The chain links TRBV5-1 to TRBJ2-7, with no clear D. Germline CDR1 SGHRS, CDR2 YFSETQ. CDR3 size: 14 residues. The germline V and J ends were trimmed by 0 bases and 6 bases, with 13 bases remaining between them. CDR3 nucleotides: TGCGCCAGCAGCTTGGAGTTCCTAGTAGGCGAGCAGTACTTC. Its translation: CASSLEFLVGEQYF.

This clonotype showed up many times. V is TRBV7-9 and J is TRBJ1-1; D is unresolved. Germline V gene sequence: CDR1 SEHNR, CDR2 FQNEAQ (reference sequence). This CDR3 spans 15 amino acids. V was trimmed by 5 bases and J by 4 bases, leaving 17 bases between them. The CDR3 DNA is TGTGCCAGCAGCCTCCCCAGTGTCGTAAGCACTGAAGCTTTCTTT. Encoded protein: CASSLPSVVSTEAFF.

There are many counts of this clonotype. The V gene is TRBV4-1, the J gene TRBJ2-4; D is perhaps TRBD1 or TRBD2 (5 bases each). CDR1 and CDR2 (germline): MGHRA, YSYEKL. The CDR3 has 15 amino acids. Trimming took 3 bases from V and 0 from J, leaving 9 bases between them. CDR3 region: CASSQGVVAKNIQYF. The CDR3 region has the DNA TGCGCCAGCAGCCAGGGGGTCGTAGCCAAAAACATTCAGTACTTC.

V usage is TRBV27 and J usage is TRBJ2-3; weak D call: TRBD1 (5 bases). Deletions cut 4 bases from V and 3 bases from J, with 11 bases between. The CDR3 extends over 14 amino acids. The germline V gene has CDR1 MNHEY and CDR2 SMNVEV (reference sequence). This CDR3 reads CASSSRARTDTQYF. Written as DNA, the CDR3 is TGTGCCAGCAGTTCCAGGGCGAGGACAGATACGCAGTATTTT.

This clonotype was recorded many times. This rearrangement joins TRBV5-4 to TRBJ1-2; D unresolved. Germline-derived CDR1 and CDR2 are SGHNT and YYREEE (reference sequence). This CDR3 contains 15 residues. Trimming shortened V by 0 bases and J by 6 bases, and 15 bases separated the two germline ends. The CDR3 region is CASSLENGFGDGYTF. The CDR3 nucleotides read TGTGCCAGCAGCTTGGAGAACGGCTTCGGAGATGGCTACACCTTC.

For the CDR3, the DNA is TGTGCCAGAGTCCCGGGACAGTCCTACTGGGTTGAGCAGTTCTTC. Amino acids: CARVPGQSYWVEQFF. The V call is TRBV27, the J call TRBJ2-1; the match to TRBD1 covers 7 bases. Germline CDR1 is MNHEY and CDR2 is SMNVEV (reference sequence). This CDR3 contains 15 residues. J lost 9 bases, V lost 9 bases, and 17 bases had no gene match.

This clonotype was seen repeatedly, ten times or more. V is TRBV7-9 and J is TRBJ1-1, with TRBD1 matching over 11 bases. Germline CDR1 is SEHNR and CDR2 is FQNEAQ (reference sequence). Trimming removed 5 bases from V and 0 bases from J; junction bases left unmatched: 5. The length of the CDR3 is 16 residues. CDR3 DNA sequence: TGTGCCAGCAGCCAGGACAGGGGGCGCATGAACACTGAAGCTTTCTTT. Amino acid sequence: CASSQDRGRMNTEAFF.

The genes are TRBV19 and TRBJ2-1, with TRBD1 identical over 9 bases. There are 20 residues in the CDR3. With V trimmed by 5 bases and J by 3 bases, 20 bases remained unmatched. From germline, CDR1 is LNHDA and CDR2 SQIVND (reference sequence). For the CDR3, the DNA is TGTGCCAGTAGTCCCCCTCCGAGACAGGGGGAAGTGGGAATCTACAATGAGCAGTTCTTC. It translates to CASSPPPRQGEVGIYNEQFF.

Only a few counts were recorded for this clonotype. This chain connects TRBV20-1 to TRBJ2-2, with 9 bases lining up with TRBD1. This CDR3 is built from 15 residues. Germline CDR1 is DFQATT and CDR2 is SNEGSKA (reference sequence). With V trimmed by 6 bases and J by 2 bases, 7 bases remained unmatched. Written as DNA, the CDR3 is TGCAGTGCCCGCCGGACAGGGGACAACACCGGGGAGCTGTTTTTT. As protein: CSARRTGDNTGELFF.

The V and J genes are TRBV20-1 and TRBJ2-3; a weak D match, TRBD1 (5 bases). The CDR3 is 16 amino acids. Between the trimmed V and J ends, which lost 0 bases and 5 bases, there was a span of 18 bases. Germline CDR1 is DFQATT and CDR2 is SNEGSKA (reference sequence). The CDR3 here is CSARDWSQAKGDTQYF. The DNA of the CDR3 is TGCAGTGCTAGAGATTGGTCACAGGCCAAGGGAGATACGCAGTATTTT.

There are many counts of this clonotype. DNA for the CDR3: TGTGCCTCTGGGGACGGAGGGTATCAGCCCCAGCATTTT. It encodes CASGDGGYQPQHF. The chain employs TRBV6-6 and TRBJ1-5; perhaps TRBD1 as D (5 bases). CDR1 is MNHNY and CDR2 is SVGAGI in the germline V gene (reference sequence). CDR3 length: 13 amino acids. V was trimmed by 11 bases and J by 5 bases, leaving 16 bases between them.

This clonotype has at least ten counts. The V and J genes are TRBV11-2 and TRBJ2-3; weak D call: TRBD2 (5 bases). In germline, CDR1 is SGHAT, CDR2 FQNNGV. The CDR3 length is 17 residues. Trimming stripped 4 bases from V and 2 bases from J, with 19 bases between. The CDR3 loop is CASSWRRRTPPTDTQYF. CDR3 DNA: TGTGCCAGCAGCTGGCGGAGGAGAACACCCCCCACAGATACGCAGTATTTT.

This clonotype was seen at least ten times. CDR3: CASSDDSHGQPQHF. In DNA, the CDR3 is TGTGCCAGCAGCGATGACTCTCACGGTCAGCCCCAGCATTTT. J is TRBJ1-5 and V is TRBV6-1; no firm D call. The V gene's germline CDR1 is MNHNS and CDR2 SASEGT. V was trimmed by 6 bases and J by 6 bases, leaving 15 bases between them. The CDR3 has 14 residues.

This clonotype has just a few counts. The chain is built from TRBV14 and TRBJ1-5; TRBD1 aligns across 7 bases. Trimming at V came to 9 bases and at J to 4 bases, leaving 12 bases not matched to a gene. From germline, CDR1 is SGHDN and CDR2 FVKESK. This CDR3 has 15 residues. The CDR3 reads CARGISGTANQPQHF. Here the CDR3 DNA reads TGTGCCAGGGGTATTAGTGGGACAGCGAATCAGCCCCAGCATTTT.

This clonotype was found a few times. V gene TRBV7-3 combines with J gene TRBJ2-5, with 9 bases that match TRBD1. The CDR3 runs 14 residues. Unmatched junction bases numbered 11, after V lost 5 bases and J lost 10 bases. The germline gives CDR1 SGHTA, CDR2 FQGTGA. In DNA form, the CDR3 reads TGTGCCAGCAGCCCGGGACAGGGCCCCCCGGACCAGTACTTC. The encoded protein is CASSPGQGPPDQYF.

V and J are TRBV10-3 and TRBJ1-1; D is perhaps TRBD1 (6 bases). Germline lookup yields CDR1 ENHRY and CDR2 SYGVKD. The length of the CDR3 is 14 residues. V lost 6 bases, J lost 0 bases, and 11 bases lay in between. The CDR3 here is CAISGDTLNTEAFF. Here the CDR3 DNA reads TGTGCCATCAGCGGGGACACCCTGAACACTGAAGCTTTCTTT.

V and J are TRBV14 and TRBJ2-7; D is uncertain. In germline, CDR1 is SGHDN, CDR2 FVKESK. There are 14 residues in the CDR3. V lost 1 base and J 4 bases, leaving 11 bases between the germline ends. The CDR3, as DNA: TGTGCCAGCAGCCAAGGACCAGACACATACGAGCAGTACTTC. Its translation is CASSQGPDTYEQYF.

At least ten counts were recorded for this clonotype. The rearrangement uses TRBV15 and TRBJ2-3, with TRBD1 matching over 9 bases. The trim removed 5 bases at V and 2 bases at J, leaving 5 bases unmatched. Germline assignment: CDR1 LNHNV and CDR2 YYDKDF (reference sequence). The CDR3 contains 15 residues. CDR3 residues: CATSPRDRDTDTQYF. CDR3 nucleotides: TGTGCCACCAGCCCCAGGGACAGGGACACAGATACGCAGTATTTT.

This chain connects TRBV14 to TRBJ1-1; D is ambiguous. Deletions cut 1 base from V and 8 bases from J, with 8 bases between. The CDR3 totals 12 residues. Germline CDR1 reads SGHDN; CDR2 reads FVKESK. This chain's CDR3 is CASSQGRIEAFF. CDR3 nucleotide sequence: TGTGCCAGCAGCCAAGGACGGATAGAAGCTTTCTTT.

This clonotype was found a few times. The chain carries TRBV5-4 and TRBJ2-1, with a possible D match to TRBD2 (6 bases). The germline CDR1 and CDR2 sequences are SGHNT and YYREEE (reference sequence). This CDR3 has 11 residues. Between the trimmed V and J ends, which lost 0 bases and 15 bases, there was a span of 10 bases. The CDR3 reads CASSLAGDLFF. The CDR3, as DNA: TGTGCCAGCAGCTTGGCGGGGGATCTGTTCTTC. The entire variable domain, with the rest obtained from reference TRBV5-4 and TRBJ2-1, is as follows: ETGVTQSPTHLIKTRGQQVTLRCSSQSGHNTVSWYQQALGQGPQFIFQYYREEENGRGNFPPRFSGLQFPNYSSELNVNALELDDSALYLCASSLAGDLFFGPGTRLTVL.

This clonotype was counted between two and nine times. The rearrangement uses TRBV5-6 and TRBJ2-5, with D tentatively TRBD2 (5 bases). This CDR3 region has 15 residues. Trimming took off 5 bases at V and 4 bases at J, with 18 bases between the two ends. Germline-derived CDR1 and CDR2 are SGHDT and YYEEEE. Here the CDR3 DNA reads TGTGCCAGCAGTCCTAACGGCCAGGCGGGAGAGACCCAGTACTTC. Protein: CASSPNGQAGETQYF.